The TCR beta chain under discussion was sequenced for a study of T-cell memory formation after mild COVID-19. Findings and caveats of the study: The study found contracting CD4+ clones mainly in CM and EM and contracting CD8+ clones in EMRA. CD4+ bias marked clones expanding day 15 to 37, unlike balanced contracting clones.

Comments on this clonotype: Its antigen is not known.

TCRdb re-called the 5' RACE reads through MiXCR, storing one row per CDR3 protein. The sample includes 260,000 or so distinct CDR3 sequences, around 15% of them seen just once. The V segment lost 3 bases and the J segment 0 bases; nucleotides outside the gene matches: 13. The V gene's germline CDR1 is LGHNA and CDR2 YSLEER. This CDR3 has 19 amino acids. The rearrangement uses TRBV4-3 and TRBJ2-2; 7 positions match TRBD1. This sequence was found in a man aged 18 to 29 who had mild COVID-19 (a few samples of this study predate the infection). Cell type and time point are not known. The sequencing sample was made of PBMCs or a T cell subset sorted from them (not recorded which). CDR3 region: CASSQAKTGIGPNTGELFF. CDR3 nucleotides: TGCGCCAGCAGCCAGGCGAAGACAGGGATTGGTCCGAACACCGGGGAGCTGTTTTTT.